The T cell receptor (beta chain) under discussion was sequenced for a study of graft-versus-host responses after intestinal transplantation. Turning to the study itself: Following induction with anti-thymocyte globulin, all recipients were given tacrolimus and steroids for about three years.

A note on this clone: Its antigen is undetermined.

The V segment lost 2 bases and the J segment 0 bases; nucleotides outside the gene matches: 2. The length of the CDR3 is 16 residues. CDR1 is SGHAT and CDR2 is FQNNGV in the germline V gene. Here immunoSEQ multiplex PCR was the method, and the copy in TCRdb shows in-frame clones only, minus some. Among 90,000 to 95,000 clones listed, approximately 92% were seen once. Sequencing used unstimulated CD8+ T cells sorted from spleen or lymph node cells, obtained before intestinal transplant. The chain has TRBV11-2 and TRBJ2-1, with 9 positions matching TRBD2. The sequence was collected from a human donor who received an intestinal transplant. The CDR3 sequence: CASSLHSGSSYNEQFF. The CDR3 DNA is TGTGCCAGCAGCTTACATAGCGGGAGCTCCTACAATGAGCAGTTCTTC.